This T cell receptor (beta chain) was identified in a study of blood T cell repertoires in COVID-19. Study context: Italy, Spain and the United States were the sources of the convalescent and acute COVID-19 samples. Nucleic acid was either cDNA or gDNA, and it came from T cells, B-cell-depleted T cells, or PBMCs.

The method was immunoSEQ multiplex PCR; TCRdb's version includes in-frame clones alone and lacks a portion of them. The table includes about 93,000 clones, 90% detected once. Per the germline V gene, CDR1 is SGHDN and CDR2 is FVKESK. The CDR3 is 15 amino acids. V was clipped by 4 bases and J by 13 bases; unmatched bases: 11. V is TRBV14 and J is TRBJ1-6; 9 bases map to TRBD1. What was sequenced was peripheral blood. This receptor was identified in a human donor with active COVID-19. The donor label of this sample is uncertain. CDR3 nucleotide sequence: TGTGCCAGCAGCCGACTGACAGGGGGAATAGTTCCCCTCCACTTT. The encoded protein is CASSRLTGGIVPLHF.